Listed below are T cell receptor beta chains from one sample, sequenced in a study of blood T cell repertoires in COVID-19. TCRdb keeps only in-frame clones here, not all; method: immunoSEQ multiplex PCR. The profile shows under 130,000 clones, 65% to 90% of them singletons. Sample: peripheral blood. These receptors were obtained from a man aged 45-65 years with acute or convalescent COVID-19. Each CDR3 is given with its conserved first and last residue. D genes are given only for firm matches. The size entry is marked missing in some rows and otherwise reads once, few, many or a size class.

cdr3_aa	cdr3_nt	clone_size	d_call	v_call	j_call	cdr3_length
CASSFSGGNSYEQYF	TGTGCCAGCAGCTTTTCCGGCGGTAACTCCTACGAGCAGTACTTC	NA	NA	TRBV7-2	TRBJ2-7	15
CASSATTSGSYEQYF	TGTGCCAGCAGCGCAACGACTAGCGGGAGCTACGAGCAGTACTTC	NA	TRBD2	TRBV27	TRBJ2-7	15
CASRSGQGNTDTQYF	TGTGCCAGCAGGAGCGGACAGGGCAACACAGATACGCAGTATTTT	NA	TRBD1	TRBV6-5	TRBJ2-3	15
CASSSPGVPFEQFF	TGTGCCAGCAGTTCCCCGGGAGTCCCCTTTGAGCAGTTCTTC	NA	NA	TRBV27	TRBJ2-1	14
CAINLDGQGNSPLHF	TGTGCCATCAACTTAGACGGACAGGGAAATTCACCCCTCCACTTT	NA	TRBD1	TRBV10-3	TRBJ1-6	15
CASSPRGLRGQYF	TGTGCCAGCAGCCCCAGAGGGCTACGAGGGCAGTACTTC	NA	NA	TRBV9	TRBJ2-7	13
CASSPGTSGPYEQYF	TGTGCCAGCAGTCCCGGGACTAGCGGACCCTACGAGCAGTACTTC	NA	TRBD2	TRBV27	TRBJ2-7	15
CASSQLTGKGSYGYTF	TGTGCCAGCAGCCAACTAACAGGGAAGGGAAGTTATGGCTACACCTTC	NA	NA	TRBV5-6	TRBJ1-2	16
CASSQGPAAHYGYTF	TGCGCCAGCAGCCAAGGGCCGGCGGCCCACTATGGCTACACCTTC	once	NA	TRBV4-1	TRBJ1-2	15
CASSPRPQVAAYNTEAFF	TGTGCCAGCTCACCCCGTCCACAGGTAGCGGCGTACAACACTGAAGCTTTCTTT	NA	NA	TRBV18	TRBJ1-1	18
CASSFPGGSDQPQHF	TGTGCCAGCAGCTTCCCGGGGGGGTCGGATCAGCCCCAGCATTTT	once	NA	TRBV7-9	TRBJ1-5	15
CASSYLQFYEQYF	TGTGCCAGCAGTTACCTACAGTTCTACGAGCAGTACTTC	NA	NA	TRBV6-5	TRBJ2-7	13
CASSQRSSPLHF	TGTGCCAGCAGCCAAAGGAGTTCACCCCTCCACTTT	NA	NA	TRBV3-1/TRBV3-2	TRBJ1-6	12
CASSQGGSGSPLHF	TGTGCCAGCAGCCAGGGGGGTAGTGGATCACCCCTCCACTTT	few	NA	TRBV3-1/TRBV3-2	TRBJ1-6	14
CASSLLIQETQYF	TGCGCCAGCAGCTTGTTAATACAAGAGACCCAGTACTTC	NA	NA	TRBV5-1	TRBJ2-5	13
CASSLQMGPVYGYTF	TGCGCCAGCAGCTTGCAAATGGGGCCGGTCTATGGCTACACCTTC	NA	NA	TRBV5-1	TRBJ1-2	15
CASSSLTGGRGQPQHF	TGTGCCAGCAGTTCTCTAACAGGGGGCCGGGGTCAGCCCCAGCATTTT	once	TRBD1	TRBV27	TRBJ1-5	16
CASSLGTPETQYF	TGTGCCAGCAGCCTCGGGACTCCAGAGACCCAGTACTTC	NA	NA	TRBV5-4	TRBJ2-5	13
CASSFETRRVQFF	TGTGCCAGCAGCTTTGAGACTAGACGAGTGCAGTTCTTC	NA	NA	TRBV11-3	TRBJ2-1	13
CASSLSGSSYNEQFF	TGTGCCAGCAGTTTGAGCGGTAGCTCCTACAATGAGCAGTTCTTC	few	NA	TRBV6-5	TRBJ2-1	15
CASSSGVRANSPLHF	TGTGCCAGCAGCTCGGGGGTCAGGGCGAATTCACCCCTCCACTTT	NA	NA	TRBV11-2	TRBJ1-6	15
CASSLGQGASGYTF	TGTGCCAGCAGCCTGGGACAGGGGGCCAGTGGCTACACCTTC	NA	TRBD1	TRBV5-4	TRBJ1-2	14
CASSLLKGQGGYGYTF	TGTGCCAGCAGCCTGCTAAAAGGACAGGGGGGGTATGGCTACACCTTC	NA	TRBD1	TRBV2	TRBJ1-2	16
CATSDTSTGGEETQYF	TGTGCCACCAGTGATACCTCGACAGGGGGCGAGGAGACCCAGTACTTC	once	TRBD1	TRBV24-1	TRBJ2-5	16
CASSNLGGEKLFF	TGTGCCAGCAGCAACCTAGGGGGTGAAAAACTGTTTTTT	NA	NA	TRBV7-2	TRBJ1-4	13
CASSFMRDTEAFF	TGTGCCAGCAGCTTTATGAGGGACACTGAAGCTTTCTTT	few	NA	TRBV7-3	TRBJ1-1	13
CASSLTSGSYQETQYF	TGTGCCAGCAGCTTAACTAGCGGATCGTACCAAGAGACCCAGTACTTC	NA	TRBD2	TRBV5-4	TRBJ2-5	16
CASSTSTGFPTGNQPQHF	TGTGCCAGCAGTACTTCAACAGGGTTCCCTACCGGCAATCAGCCCCAGCATTTT	NA	NA	TRBV28	TRBJ1-5	18
CAIAAGVNEQFF	TGTGCCATCGCAGCGGGAGTGAATGAGCAGTTCTTC	NA	TRBD2	TRBV19	TRBJ2-1	12
CASSGTGTSTDTQYF	TGTGCCAGCAGCGGGACCGGGACTAGCACAGATACGCAGTATTTT	NA	NA	TRBV7-8	TRBJ2-3	15
CASSFVQGNTGELFF	TGTGCCAGCAGCTTCGTACAGGGAAACACCGGGGAGCTGTTTTTT	NA	NA	TRBV7-2	TRBJ2-2	15
CATSDSGARYSNQPQHF	TGTGCCACCAGTGATTCTGGGGCCAGATATAGCAATCAGCCCCAGCATTTT	NA	NA	TRBV24-1	TRBJ1-5	17